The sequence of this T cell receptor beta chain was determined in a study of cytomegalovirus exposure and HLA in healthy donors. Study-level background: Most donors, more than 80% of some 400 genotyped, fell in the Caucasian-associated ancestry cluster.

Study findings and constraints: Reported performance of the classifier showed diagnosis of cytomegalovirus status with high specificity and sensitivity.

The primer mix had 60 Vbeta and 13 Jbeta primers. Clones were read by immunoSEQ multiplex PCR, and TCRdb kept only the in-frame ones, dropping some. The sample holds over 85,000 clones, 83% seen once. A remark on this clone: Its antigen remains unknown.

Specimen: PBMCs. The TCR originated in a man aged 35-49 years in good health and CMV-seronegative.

Written as DNA, the CDR3 is TGTGCCAGCAGCGTATCCAGCATGAGACAGGGGTTTAGCGAGCAGTACTTC. It translates to CASSVSSMRQGFSEQYF. The chain is built from TRBV9 and TRBJ2-7; 8 nucleotides match TRBD1. Germline trimming cut 1 base from V and 6 bases from J; bases unmatched to any gene: 15. Germline-derived CDR1 and CDR2 are SGDLS and YYNGEE. This CDR3 contains 17 residues.